A selection of T cell receptor beta chains follows, all from one sample in a study of OX40 agonist ivuxolimab in advanced cancers. Method: immunoSEQ multiplex PCR; TCRdb's copy keeps in-frame clones and lacks some. This table holds some 100,000 clones, approximately 90% found once. The material sequenced was CD4+ or CD8+ T cells sorted from blood, taken in a trial of the OX40 agonist ivuxolimab. Source of these receptors: an adult with an advanced solid tumor such as melanoma, head and neck, liver or kidney cancer. The CDR3 runs from the conserved cysteine through the conserved F or W. The D gene is left open where the match is weak. Some rows mark clone size as missing; the rest say once, few, many or name a class of expanded clone.

TRBJ1-5 | NA | NA | TRBV5-1 | CASSLVAGEGQPQHF | TGCGCCAGCAGCTTGGTAGCAGGCGAGGGTCAGCCCCAGCATTTT
TRBJ2-1 | NA | NA | TRBV9 | CASSVDSYNEQFF | TGTGCCAGCAGCGTCGACTCTTACAATGAGCAGTTCTTC
TRBJ2-6 | NA | NA | TRBV7-9 | CASSLLSLSGANVLTF | TGTGCCAGCAGCCTCCTTAGTTTGTCTGGGGCCAACGTCCTGACTTTC
TRBJ2-1 | NA | TRBD2 | TRBV10-3 | CAISEALAGGSSYNEQFF | TGTGCCATCAGTGAGGCCCTAGCGGGAGGAAGCTCCTACAATGAGCAGTTCTTC
TRBJ2-1 | NA | NA | TRBV6-5 | CASRPLGAGFDEQFF | TGTGCCAGCAGGCCCCTAGGTGCGGGTTTCGATGAGCAGTTCTTC
TRBJ2-1 | NA | TRBD2 | TRBV19 | CASSSVAGGYEQFF | TGTGCCAGTAGTTCCGTAGCGGGAGGGTATGAGCAGTTCTTC
TRBJ2-7 | NA | NA | TRBV28 | CASSLVVALYEQYF | TGTGCCAGCAGTTTAGTGGTAGCTCTTTACGAGCAGTACTTC
TRBJ2-1 | NA | NA | TRBV19 | CASSGPLGLEQFF | TGTGCCAGTAGTGGCCCCCTGGGACTCGAGCAGTTCTTC
TRBJ2-7 | few | TRBD1 | TRBV5-4 | CASSLGGTGRNEQYF | TGTGCCAGCAGCTTGGGCGGGACAGGGAGAAACGAGCAGTACTTC
TRBJ2-7 | NA | TRBD2 | TRBV6-1 | CASSEFSGGRSGYEQYF | TGTGCCAGCAGTGAATTTTCGGGGGGACGGAGTGGGTACGAGCAGTACTTC
TRBJ2-1 | NA | NA | TRBV5-8 | CASTLIFPGNEQFF | TGTGCCAGCACCCTCATTTTCCCCGGCAATGAGCAGTTCTTC
TRBJ2-3 | NA | NA | TRBV18 | CASSPEFLTDTQYF | TGTGCCAGCTCACCGGAGTTTCTCACAGATACGCAGTATTTT
TRBJ2-1 | few | TRBD2 | TRBV5-4 | CASSLGIAGEEQFF | TGTGCCAGCAGCTTGGGCATAGCGGGGGAGGAGCAGTTCTTC
TRBJ2-1 | once | TRBD2 | TRBV19 | CASRPVSGRARFDEQFF | TGTGCCAGTAGACCTGTTAGCGGGAGGGCCAGGTTCGATGAGCAGTTCTTC
TRBJ1-3 | NA | TRBD1 | TRBV2 | CASRGTGGNGNTIYF | TGTGCCAGCAGGGGAACAGGGGGCAATGGAAACACCATATATTTT
TRBJ2-1 | NA | TRBD2 | TRBV6-5 | CASSSYSRGGEQFF | TGTGCCAGCAGTTCCTACTCTCGGGGGGGGGAGCAGTTCTTC
TRBJ2-5 | once | NA | TRBV5-8 | CASSFRGAGHF | TGTGCCAGCAGCTTTCGGGGCGCGGGTCACTTC
TRBJ1-6 | NA | TRBD1 | TRBV2 | CASRDRGSPLHF | TGTGCCAGCAGGGACAGGGGATCACCCCTCCACTTT
TRBJ2-1 | NA | NA | TRBV14 | CASSPLGNEQFF | TGTGCCAGCAGCCCACTGGGGAATGAGCAGTTCTTC
TRBJ1-2 | NA | NA | TRBV7-9 | CASSNPGHFYGYTF | TGTGCCAGCAGCAACCCGGGACATTTTTATGGCTACACCTTC
TRBJ2-2 | once | NA | TRBV6-1 | CASSEGNSIANTGELFF | TGTGCCAGCAGTGAAGGGAATTCCATTGCGAACACCGGGGAGCTGTTTTTT
TRBJ2-1 | NA | NA | TRBV30 | CAWSPDNSYNEQFF | TGTGCCTGGAGTCCGGACAACTCCTACAATGAGCAGTTCTTC
TRBJ1-2 | NA | NA | TRBV7-9 | CASSLAGAPPYGYTF | TGTGCCAGCAGCTTAGCAGGGGCCCCCCCCTATGGCTACACCTTC
TRBJ2-7 | NA | NA | TRBV5-1 | CASSSAQPLSEQYF | TGCGCCAGCAGCTCTGCCCAACCATTGTCCGAGCAGTACTTC
TRBJ1-1 | NA | NA | TRBV29-1 | CSLSRGSNTEAFF | TGCAGCTTATCCAGGGGTTCGAACACTGAAGCTTTCTTT
TRBJ2-1 | NA | TRBD2 | TRBV5-1 | CASSPSGGRSHNEQFF | TGCGCCAGCAGCCCGAGCGGCGGGAGAAGCCACAATGAGCAGTTCTTC
TRBJ2-5 | NA | NA | TRBV5-1 | CASSSPPGVTSSETQYF | TGCGCCAGCAGCTCCCCCCCCGGTGTGACCAGCAGTGAGACCCAGTACTTC
TRBJ2-1 | few | NA | TRBV27 | CASSLGEGVEQFF | TGTGCCAGCAGTTTAGGTGAAGGGGTCGAGCAGTTCTTC
TRBJ2-4 | once | NA | TRBV18 | CASSPPGPAKNIQYF | TGTGCCAGCTCACCACCTGGGCCAGCCAAAAACATTCAGTACTTC
TRBJ2-7 | NA | TRBD2 | TRBV5-1 | CASSFGAGGYEQYF | TGCGCCAGCAGCTTTGGGGCGGGAGGGTACGAGCAGTACTTC
TRBJ1-1 | NA | NA | TRBV28 | CASSLLAGAPHSRTEAFF | TGTGCCAGCAGTTTACTGGCAGGGGCCCCTCACTCGAGGACTGAAGCTTTCTTT
TRBJ1-2 | NA | NA | TRBV6-5 | CASSYERGYGYTF | TGTGCCAGCAGTTACGAACGGGGATATGGCTACACCTTC
TRBJ2-7 | NA | NA | TRBV7-3 | CASSLSYQERILSYEQYF | TGTGCCAGCAGCTTATCTTATCAGGAGCGAATCCTCTCCTACGAGCAGTACTTC
TRBJ1-4 | NA | NA | TRBV30 | CAWTGKGSGNEKLFF | TGTGCCTGGACCGGGAAGGGGAGTGGGAATGAAAAACTGTTTTTT
TRBJ2-6 | NA | NA | TRBV5-1 | CASRADGANVLTF | TGCGCCAGCAGGGCGGATGGGGCCAACGTCCTGACTTTC
TRBJ2-2 | NA | NA | TRBV6-1 | CASSEGNTGELFF | TGTGCCAGCAGTGAGGGTAACACCGGGGAGCTGTTTTTT
TRBJ2-7 | NA | NA | TRBV18 | CASSSDSSYEQYF | TGTGCCAGCTCCTCGGACAGTTCCTACGAGCAGTACTTC
TRBJ1-5 | once | TRBD1 | TRBV5-6 | CASSLWDRFNQPQHF | TGTGCCAGCAGCTTGTGGGACAGATTCAATCAGCCCCAGCATTTT
TRBJ2-3 | NA | TRBD2 | TRBV7-8 | CASSQTSGALTDTQYF | TGTGCCAGCAGCCAGACTAGCGGAGCTCTCACAGATACGCAGTATTTT
TRBJ2-4 | NA | NA | TRBV14 | CASSPGGLAKNIQYF | TGTGCCAGCAGCCCGGGCGGCCTGGCCAAAAACATTCAGTACTTC
TRBJ2-5 | NA | TRBD2 | TRBV18 | CASSPWDYQETQYF | TGTGCCAGCTCACCTTGGGACTATCAAGAGACCCAGTACTTC
TRBJ2-5 | NA | TRBD1 | TRBV28 | CASSLSLGQFRETQYF | TGTGCCAGCAGTTTGTCCTTGGGACAGTTCCGAGAGACCCAGTACTTC
TRBJ2-7 | NA | NA | TRBV6-5 | CASSYIAVGSYEQYF | TGTGCCAGCAGTTACATAGCGGTCGGCTCCTACGAGCAGTACTTC
TRBJ2-1 | NA | TRBD2 | TRBV7-2 | CASSLGSASGRPSYNEQFF | TGTGCCAGCAGCTTAGGTTCGGCTAGCGGGAGGCCGTCCTACAATGAGCAGTTCTTC
TRBJ2-3 | NA | NA | TRBV5-1 | CASSFGGAEDTQYF | TGCGCCAGCAGCTTTGGAGGGGCAGAAGATACGCAGTATTTT
TRBJ1-1 | NA | NA | TRBV19 | CASSIGMQTEAFF | TGTGCCAGTAGTATAGGAATGCAGACTGAAGCTTTCTTT